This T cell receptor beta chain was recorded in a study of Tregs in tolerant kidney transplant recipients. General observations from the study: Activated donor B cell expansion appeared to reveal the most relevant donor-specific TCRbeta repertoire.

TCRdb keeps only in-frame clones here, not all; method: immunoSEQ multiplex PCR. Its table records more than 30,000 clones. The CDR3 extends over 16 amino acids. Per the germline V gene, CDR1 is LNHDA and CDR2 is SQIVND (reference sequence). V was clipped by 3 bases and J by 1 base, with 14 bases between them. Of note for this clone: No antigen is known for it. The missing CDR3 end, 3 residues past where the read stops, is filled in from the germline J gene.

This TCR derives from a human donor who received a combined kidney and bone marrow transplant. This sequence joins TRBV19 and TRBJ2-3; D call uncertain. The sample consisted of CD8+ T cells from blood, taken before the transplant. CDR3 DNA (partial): TGTGCCAGTAGTATTGAACTTACGGGTCGCACAGATACG. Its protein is CASSIELTGRTDT. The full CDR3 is CASSIELTGRTDTQYF.